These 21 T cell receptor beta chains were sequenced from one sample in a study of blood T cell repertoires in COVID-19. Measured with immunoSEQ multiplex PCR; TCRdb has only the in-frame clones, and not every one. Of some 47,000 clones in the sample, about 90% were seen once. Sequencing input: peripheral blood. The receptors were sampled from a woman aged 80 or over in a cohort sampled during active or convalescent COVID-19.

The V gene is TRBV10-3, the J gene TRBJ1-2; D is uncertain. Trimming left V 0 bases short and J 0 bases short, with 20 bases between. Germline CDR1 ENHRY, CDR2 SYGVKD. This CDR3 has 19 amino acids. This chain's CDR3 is CAISESSVDARSSNYGYTF. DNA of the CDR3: TGTGCCATCAGTGAGTCCAGTGTAGATGCGAGGAGCTCTAACTATGGCTACACCTTC.

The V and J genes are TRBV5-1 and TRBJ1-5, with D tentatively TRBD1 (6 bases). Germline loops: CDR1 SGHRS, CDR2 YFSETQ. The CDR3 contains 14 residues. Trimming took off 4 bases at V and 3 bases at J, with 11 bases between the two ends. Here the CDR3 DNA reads TGCGCCAGCAGCACCGGACAGTACAATCAGCCCCAGCATTTT. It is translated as CASSTGQYNQPQHF.

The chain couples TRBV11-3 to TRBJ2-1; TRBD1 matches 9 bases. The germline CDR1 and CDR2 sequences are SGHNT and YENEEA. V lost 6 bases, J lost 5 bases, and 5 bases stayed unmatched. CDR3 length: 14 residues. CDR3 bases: TGTGCCAGCAGGTCCCGGGACAGGGACAATGAGCAGTTCTTC. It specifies CASRSRDRDNEQFF.

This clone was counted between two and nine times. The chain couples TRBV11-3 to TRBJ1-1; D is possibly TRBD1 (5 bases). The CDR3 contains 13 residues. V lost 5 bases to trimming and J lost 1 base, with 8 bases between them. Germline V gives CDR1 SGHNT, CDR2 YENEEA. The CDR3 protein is CASSRQQNTEAFF. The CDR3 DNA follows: TGTGCCAGCAGCCGACAGCAGAACACTGAAGCTTTCTTT.

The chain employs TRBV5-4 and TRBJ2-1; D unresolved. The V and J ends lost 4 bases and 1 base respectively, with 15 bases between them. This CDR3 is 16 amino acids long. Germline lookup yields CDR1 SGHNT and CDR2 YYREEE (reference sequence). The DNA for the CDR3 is TGTGCCAGCAGCACTGGCGGCGCCTCATCCTACAATGAGCAGTTCTTC. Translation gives CASSTGGASSYNEQFF.

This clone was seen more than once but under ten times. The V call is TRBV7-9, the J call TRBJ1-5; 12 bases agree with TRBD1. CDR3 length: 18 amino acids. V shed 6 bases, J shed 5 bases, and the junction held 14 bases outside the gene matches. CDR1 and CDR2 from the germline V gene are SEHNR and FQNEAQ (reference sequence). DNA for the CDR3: TGTGCCAGCAGTCGAATCGCCTCCGGGACAGGGGGCGATCAGCCCCAGCATTTT. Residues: CASSRIASGTGGDQPQHF.

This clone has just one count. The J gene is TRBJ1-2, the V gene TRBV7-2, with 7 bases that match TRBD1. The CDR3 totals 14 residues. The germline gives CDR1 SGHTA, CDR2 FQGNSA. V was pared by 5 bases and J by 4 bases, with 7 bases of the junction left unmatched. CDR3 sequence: CASSPGSGGYGYTF. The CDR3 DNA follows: TGTGCCAGCAGCCCCGGGTCAGGGGGCTATGGCTACACCTTC.

The CDR3 sequence: CASSWDRVNYGYTF. As DNA, the CDR3 is TGCGCCAGCAGCTGGGACAGGGTGAACTATGGCTACACCTTC. The rearrangement joins TRBV5-1 to TRBJ1-2; 9 bases are a match to TRBD1. V trimming: 3 bases; J trimming: 2 bases; junction bases outside the gene matches: 2. Germline values: CDR1 SGHRS, CDR2 YFSETQ. The CDR3 totals 14 residues.

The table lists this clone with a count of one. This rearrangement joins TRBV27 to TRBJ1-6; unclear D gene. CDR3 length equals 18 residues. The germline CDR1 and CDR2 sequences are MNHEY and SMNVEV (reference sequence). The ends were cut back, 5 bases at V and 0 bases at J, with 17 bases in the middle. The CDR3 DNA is TGTGCCAGCAGTCTGCGGGTCAGTTCGAGCTCCTATAATTCACCCCTCCACTTT. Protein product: CASSLRVSSSSYNSPLHF.

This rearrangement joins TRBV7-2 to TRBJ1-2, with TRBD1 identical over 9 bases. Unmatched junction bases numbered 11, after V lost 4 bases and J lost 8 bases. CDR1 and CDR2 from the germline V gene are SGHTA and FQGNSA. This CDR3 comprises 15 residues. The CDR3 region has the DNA TGTGCCAGCAGCTGGACTCCCGGGACAGGGAGCGGCTACACCTTC. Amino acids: CASSWTPGTGSGYTF.

The CDR3 reads CASSLGLGSGYGYTF. In nucleotides, the CDR3 is TGTGCCAGCAGCTTAGGTCTGGGGAGCGGCTATGGCTACACCTTC. This chain links TRBV7-9 with TRBJ1-2; no reliable D call. V lost 1 base, J lost 4 bases, and 13 bases lay in between. The CDR3 has 15 residues. Germline lookup yields CDR1 SEHNR and CDR2 FQNEAQ (reference sequence).

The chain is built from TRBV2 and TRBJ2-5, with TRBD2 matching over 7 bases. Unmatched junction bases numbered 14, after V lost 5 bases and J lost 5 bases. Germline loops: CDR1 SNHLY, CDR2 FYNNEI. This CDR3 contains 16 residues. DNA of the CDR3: TGTGCCAGCAGTCAGGCGGGAGCGTTCATTGGGGAGACCCAGTACTTC. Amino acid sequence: CASSQAGAFIGETQYF. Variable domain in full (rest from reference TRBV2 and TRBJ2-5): EPEVTQTPSHQVTQMGQEVILRCVPISNHLYFYWYRQILGQKVEFLVSFYNNEISEKSEIFDDQFSVERPDGSNFTLKIRSTKLEDSAMYFCASSQAGAFIGETQYFGPGTRLLVL.

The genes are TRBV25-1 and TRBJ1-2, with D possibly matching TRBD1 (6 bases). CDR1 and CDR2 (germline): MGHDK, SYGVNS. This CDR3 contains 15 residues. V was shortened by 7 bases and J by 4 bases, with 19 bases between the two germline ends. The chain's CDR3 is CASIQSGGQGYGYTF. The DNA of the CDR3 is TGTGCCAGCATCCAATCGGGGGGGCAAGGCTATGGCTACACCTTC.

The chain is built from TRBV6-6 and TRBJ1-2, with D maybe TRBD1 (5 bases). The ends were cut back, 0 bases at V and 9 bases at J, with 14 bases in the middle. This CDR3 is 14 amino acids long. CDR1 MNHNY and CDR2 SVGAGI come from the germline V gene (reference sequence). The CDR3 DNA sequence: TGTGCCAGCAGTTACTCAGAAGGGGCTGATCGCTACACCTTC. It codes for CASSYSEGADRYTF.

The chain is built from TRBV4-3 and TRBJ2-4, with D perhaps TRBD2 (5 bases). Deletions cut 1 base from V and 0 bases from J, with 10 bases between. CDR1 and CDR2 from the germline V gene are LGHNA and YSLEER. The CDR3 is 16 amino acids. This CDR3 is CASSQGGNLAKNIQYF. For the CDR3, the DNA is TGCGCCAGCAGCCAAGGAGGGAACCTAGCCAAAAACATTCAGTACTTC.

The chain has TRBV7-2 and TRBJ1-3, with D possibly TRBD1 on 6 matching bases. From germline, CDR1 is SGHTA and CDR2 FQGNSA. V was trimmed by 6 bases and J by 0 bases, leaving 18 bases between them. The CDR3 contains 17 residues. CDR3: CASSFLGQIYSGNTIYF. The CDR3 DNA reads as TGTGCCAGCAGTTTCCTCGGACAGATCTACTCTGGAAACACCATATATTTT.

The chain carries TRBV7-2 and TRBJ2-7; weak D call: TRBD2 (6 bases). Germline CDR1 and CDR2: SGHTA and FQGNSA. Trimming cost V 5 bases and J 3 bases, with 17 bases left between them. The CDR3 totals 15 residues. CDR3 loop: CASSQRPEGYYEQYF. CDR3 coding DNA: TGTGCCAGCAGCCAGAGGCCGGAGGGGTACTACGAGCAGTACTTC. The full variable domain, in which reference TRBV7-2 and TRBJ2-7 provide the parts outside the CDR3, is GAGVSQSPSNKVTEKGKDVELRCDPISGHTALYWYRQSLGQGLEFLIYFQGNSAPDKSGLPSDRFSAERTGGSVSTLTIQRTQQEDSAVYLCASSQRPEGYYEQYFGPGTRLTVT.

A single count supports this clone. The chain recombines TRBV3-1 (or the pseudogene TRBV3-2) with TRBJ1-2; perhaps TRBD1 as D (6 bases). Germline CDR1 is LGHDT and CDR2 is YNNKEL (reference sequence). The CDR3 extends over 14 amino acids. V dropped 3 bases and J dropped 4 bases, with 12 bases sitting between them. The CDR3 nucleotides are TGTGCCAGCAGCCAGAAGTCGGACAGCTATGGCTACACCTTC. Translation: CASSQKSDSYGYTF.

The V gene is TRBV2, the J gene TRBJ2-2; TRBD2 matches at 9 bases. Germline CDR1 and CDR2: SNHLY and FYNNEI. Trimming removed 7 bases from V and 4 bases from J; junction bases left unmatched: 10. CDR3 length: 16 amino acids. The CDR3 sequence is CASILLSGRVTGELFF. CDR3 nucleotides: TGTGCCAGCATCCTACTTAGCGGGAGAGTCACCGGGGAGCTGTTTTTT.

This chain's CDR3 is CASSLQTGNTEAFF. For the CDR3, the DNA is TGTGCCAGCAGCCTCCAGACGGGGAACACTGAAGCTTTCTTT. The rearrangement uses TRBV7-9 and TRBJ1-1; D is unclear. Looked up from germline, CDR1 is SEHNR and CDR2 is FQNEAQ (reference sequence). Trimming took off 5 bases at V and 1 base at J, with 11 bases between the two ends. This CDR3 is 14 amino acids long. Together with reference TRBV7-9 and TRBJ1-1, the CDR3 gives the full variable domain: DTGVSQNPRHKITKRGQNVTFRCDPISEHNRLYWYRQTLGQGPEFLTYFQNEAQLEKSRLLSDRFSAERPKGSFSTLEIQRTEQGDSAMYLCASSLQTGNTEAFFGQGTRLTVV.

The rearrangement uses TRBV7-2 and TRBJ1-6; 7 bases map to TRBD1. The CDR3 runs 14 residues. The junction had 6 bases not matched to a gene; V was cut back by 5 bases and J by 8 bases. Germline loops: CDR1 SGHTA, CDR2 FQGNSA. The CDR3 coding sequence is TGTGCCAGCAGCCCCGGACAGGTGGATTCACCCCTCCACTTT. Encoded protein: CASSPGQVDSPLHF.